The present TCR beta chain was sequenced within a study of blood T cells in healthy people across ages. Germline V CDR1 and CDR2: DFQATT, SNEGSKA (reference sequence). This CDR3 is 12 amino acids long. A word on this clonotype: The junction shows a germline mismatch at one end, possibly a read error.

PCR was performed a second time for about 6 to 12 cycles using a sample-barcoded 5' primer and a J-beta primer mix. From the 5' RACE reads, TCRdb called clonotypes with MiXCR, one entry per CDR3 protein. Among hundreds of thousands of distinct CDR3 sequences listed, 49% were seen once. The receptor was derived from a woman in her sixties in good health. The V call is TRBV20-1, the J call TRBJ2-5; no clear D gene. The sample comprised blood. CDR3 bases: TGCATTGCTAGAGGACCCGGTAATGAGCAGTACTTC. The encoded protein is CIARGPGNEQYF.